This TCR beta chain was recovered during a study of cytomegalovirus exposure and HLA in healthy donors. Overall study results and limits: In a later analysis, HLA-C alleles had the fewest associated TCRs, DRB1 alleles the most.

PCR used 60 Vbeta primers and 13 Jbeta primers. Data came from immunoSEQ multiplex PCR; TCRdb stores just in-frame clones and leaves some out. Found here are roughly 120,000 clones, 86% of them singletons; the top ten hold approximately 2%. This CDR3 region has 14 residues. V lost 5 bases and J lost 5, with 15 bases in between. CDR1 SGHTA and CDR2 FQGNSA come from the germline V gene. Of note for this clone: The antigen is undetermined.

This clonotype was sampled from a man between 35 and 55 years old in good health and CMV-seronegative. This sequence joins TRBV7-2 and TRBJ2-5, with D possibly being TRBD1 (6 bases). The sample comprised PBMCs. CDR3 sequence reads: CASSRDQGWETQYF. In nucleotides, the CDR3 is TGTGCCAGCAGCCGAGACCAGGGGTGGGAGACCCAGTACTTC.